Below, one T cell receptor (beta chain) is given with its context. What it binds is not known. This entry is derived from a study of cytomegalovirus exposure and HLA in healthy donors. 13 Jbeta primers and 60 Vbeta primers were used for the PCR. Generated by immunoSEQ multiplex PCR, the TCRdb table keeps only in-frame clones and is missing some. The data hold about 150,000 clones, with 9.4% observed a single time. CDR1 is MNHEY, CDR2 SVGAGI, per germline. V gave up 8 bases and J gave up 2 bases, with 16 bases separating them. The CDR3 extends over 14 amino acids. Regarding the study as a whole: Listed as cytomegalovirus-associated were approximately 160 TCR beta chains. Later analysis identified a missense DCLRE1C variant that was linked to TCR beta V- and J-gene trimming. Prior analysis indicated that the majority of TCR beta V segments exhibited productivity approximately 87% or approximately 30% of the time.

Everyone who donated was a healthy bone marrow donor. The chain uses TRBV6-5 and TRBJ2-7, with unresolved D. This clonotype was sampled from a male donor in good health and CMV-seronegative. The sequenced material came from PBMCs. The CDR3 sequence is CASGALISAYEQYF. CDR3 bases: TGTGCCAGCGGAGCCTTGATATCCGCCTACGAGCAGTACTTC.